This TCR beta chain was identified during a study of OX40 agonist ivuxolimab in advanced cancers. This CDR3 is built from 15 residues. With 5 bases clipped from V and 5 bases from J, the junction kept 10 bases outside the gene matches. The germline V gene has CDR1 MNHEY and CDR2 SVGAGI. The protocol was immunoSEQ multiplex PCR, while the TCRdb copy is restricted to in-frame clones and leaves out a portion. The table lists about 20,000 clones, around 84% of them singletons. The V call is TRBV6-5, the J call TRBJ1-2; 8 positions match TRBD1. The TCR originated in an adult with an advanced solid tumor such as melanoma, head and neck, liver or kidney cancer. Sequencing was performed on CD4+ or CD8+ T cells sorted from blood, taken in a trial of the OX40 agonist ivuxolimab. CDR3 protein: CASSPGQGRGYGYTF. In nucleotides, the CDR3 is TGTGCCAGCAGTCCCGGACAGGGCAGAGGGTATGGCTACACCTTC.